The following is a T cell receptor (beta chain) sequence with its context. Its specificity is not known. This sample stems from a study of T cell responses to AZD1222 COVID-19 vaccine. Study-wide results and caveats: Across the whole spike, CD4 TCRs peaked at regions 160-218 and 743-854. Just 5 to 7 people given AZD1222 tested seropositive at baseline. Repertoires were sampled only after the peak T cell response. Nearly half of unique spike-specific TCRs reportedly avoided B.1.351 and B.1.1.7 mutated regions.

CDR3 length: 16 amino acids. The data were produced by immunoSEQ multiplex PCR, yet TCRdb's version contains in-frame clones alone and is incomplete. The sample consists of about 110,000 clones, approximately 90% of them appearing once. The genes are TRBV21-1 and TRBJ1-2. TRBV21-1 has pseudogene status. The sample was peripheral blood, taken on day 0 of MenACWY control vaccination. The source of this sequence is an adult in good health. CDR3 region: CASSKVSQEANYGYTF. The DNA of the CDR3 is TGTGCCAGCAGCAAAGTTTCCCAAGAAGCTAACTATGGCTACACCTTC.